This T cell receptor beta chain was sequenced in a study of blood T cell repertoires in COVID-19. This CDR3 is 15 amino acids long. The germline gives CDR1 MNHEY, CDR2 SMNVEV (reference sequence). Losses at the gene ends were 0 bases for V and 7 bases for J; bases not matched to a gene: 8. This table comes from immunoSEQ multiplex PCR, and its TCRdb copy is limited to in-frame clones, with some not included. The table includes about 260,000 clones, roughly 88% detected once. The chain combines TRBV27 with TRBJ1-1; 7 bases align to TRBD1. The source is a woman in her forties or fifties who had recovered from COVID-19. The sequencing input was PBMCs or T cells enriched from blood (not recorded which). As DNA, the CDR3 is TGTGCCAGCAGTTTATCGACAGGGACGGTCGGTGAAGCTTTCTTT. Its protein product is CASSLSTGTVGEAFF.